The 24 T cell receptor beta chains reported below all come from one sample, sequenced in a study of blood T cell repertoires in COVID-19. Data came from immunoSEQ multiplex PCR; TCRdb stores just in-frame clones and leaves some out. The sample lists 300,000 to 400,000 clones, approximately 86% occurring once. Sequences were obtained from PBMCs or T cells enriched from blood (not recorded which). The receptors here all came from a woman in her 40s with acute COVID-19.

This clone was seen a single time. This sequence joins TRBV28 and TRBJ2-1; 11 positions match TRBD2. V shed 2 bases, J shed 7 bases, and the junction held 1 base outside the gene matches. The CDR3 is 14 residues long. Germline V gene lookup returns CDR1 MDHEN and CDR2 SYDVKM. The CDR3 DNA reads TGTGCCAGCAGTTTAATAGCGGGAGGGAATGAGCAGTTCTTC. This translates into CASSLIAGGNEQFF.

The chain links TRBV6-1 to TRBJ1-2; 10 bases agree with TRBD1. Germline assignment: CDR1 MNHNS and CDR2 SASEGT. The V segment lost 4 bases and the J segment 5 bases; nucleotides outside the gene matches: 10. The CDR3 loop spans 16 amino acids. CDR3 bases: TGTGCCAGCAGTGGGCCTTTGACAGGGGGCGCATATGGCTACACCTTC. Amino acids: CASSGPLTGGAYGYTF.

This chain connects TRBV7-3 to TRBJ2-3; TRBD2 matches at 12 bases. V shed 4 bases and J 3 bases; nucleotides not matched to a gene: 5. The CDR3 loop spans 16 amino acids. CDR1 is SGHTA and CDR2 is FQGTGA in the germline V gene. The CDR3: CASSSSLAGGTDTQYF. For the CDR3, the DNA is TGTGCCAGCAGCTCCAGCCTAGCGGGGGGGACAGATACGCAGTATTTT.

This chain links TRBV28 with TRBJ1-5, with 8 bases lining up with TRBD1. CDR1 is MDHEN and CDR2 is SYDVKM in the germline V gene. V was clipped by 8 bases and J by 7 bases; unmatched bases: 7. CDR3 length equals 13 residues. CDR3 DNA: TGTGCCAGCTACACGGACAGGGCGCAGCCCCAGCATTTT. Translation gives CASYTDRAQPQHF.

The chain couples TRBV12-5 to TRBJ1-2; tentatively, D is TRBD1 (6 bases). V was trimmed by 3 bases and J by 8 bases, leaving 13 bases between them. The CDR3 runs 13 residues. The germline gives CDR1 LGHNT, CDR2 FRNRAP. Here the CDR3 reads CASGFNYDRGYTF. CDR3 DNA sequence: TGTGCTAGTGGTTTTAATTATGACAGGGGCTACACCTTC.

This CDR3 is CASSPDRGPGYTF. DNA for the CDR3: TGTGCCAGCAGCCCTGACAGGGGTCCTGGCTACACCTTC. The rearrangement uses TRBV2 and TRBJ1-2; 8 nucleotides agree with TRBD1. V lost 6 bases and J lost 7; bases outside the gene matches: 7. The CDR3 is 13 residues long. Germline loops: CDR1 SNHLY, CDR2 FYNNEI. The full variable domain, with the rest looked up from reference TRBV2 and TRBJ1-2, is EPEVTQTPSHQVTQMGQEVILRCVPISNHLYFYWYRQILGQKVEFLVSFYNNEISEKSEIFDDQFSVERPDGSNFTLKIRSTKLEDSAMYFCASSPDRGPGYTFGSGTRLTVV.

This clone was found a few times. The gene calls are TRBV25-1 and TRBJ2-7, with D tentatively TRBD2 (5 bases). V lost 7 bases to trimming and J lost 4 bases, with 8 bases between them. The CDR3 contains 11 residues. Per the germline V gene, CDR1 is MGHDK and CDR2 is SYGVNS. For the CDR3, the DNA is TGTGCCAGCACGGACTGGTACGAGCAGTACTTC. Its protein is CASTDWYEQYF.

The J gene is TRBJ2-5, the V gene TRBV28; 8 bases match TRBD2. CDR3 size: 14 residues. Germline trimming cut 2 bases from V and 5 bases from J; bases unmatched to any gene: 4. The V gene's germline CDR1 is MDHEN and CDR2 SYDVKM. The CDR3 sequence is CASSLAGGYETQYF. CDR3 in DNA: TGTGCCAGCAGTTTAGCGGGAGGTTATGAGACCCAGTACTTC.

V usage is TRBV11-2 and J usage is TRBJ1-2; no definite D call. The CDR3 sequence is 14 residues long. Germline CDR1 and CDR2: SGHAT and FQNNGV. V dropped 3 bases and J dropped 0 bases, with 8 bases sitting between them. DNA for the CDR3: TGTGCCAGCAGCTTGCCCGGAGCTAACTATGGCTACACCTTC. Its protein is CASSLPGANYGYTF.

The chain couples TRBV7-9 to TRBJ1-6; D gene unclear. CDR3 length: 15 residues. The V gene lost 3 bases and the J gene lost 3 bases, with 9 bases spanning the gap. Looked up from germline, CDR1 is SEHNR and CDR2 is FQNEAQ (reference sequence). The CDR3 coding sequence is TGTGCCAGCAGCTTTGGATACAGCTATAATTCACCCCTCCACTTT. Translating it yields CASSFGYSYNSPLHF.

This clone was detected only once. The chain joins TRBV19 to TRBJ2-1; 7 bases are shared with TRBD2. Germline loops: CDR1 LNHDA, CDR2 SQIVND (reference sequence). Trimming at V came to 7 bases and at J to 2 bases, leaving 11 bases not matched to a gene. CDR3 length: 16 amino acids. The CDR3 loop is CASNNAAGAAYNEQFF. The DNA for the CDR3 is TGTGCCAGTAATAATGCGGCGGGAGCGGCCTACAATGAGCAGTTCTTC.

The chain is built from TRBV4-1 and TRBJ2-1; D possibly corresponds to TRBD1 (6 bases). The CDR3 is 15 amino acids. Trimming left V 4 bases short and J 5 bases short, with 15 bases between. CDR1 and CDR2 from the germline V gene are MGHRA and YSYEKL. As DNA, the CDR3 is TGCGCCAGCAGCCCAAATTTGGGGGCAGACAATGAGCAGTTCTTC. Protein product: CASSPNLGADNEQFF.

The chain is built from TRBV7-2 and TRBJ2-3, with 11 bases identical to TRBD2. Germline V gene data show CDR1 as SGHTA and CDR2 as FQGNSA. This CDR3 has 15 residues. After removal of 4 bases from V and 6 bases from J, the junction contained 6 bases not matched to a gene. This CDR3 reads CASSSGTSGSDTQYF. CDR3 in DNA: TGTGCCAGCAGCTCCGGGACTAGCGGTTCGGATACGCAGTATTTT.

CDR3 sequence (DNA): TGTGCCAGCAGCCACGGACTGGTGGGCTACGAGCAGTACTTC. It codes for CASSHGLVGYEQYF. The chain links TRBV5-6 to TRBJ2-7, with D perhaps matching TRBD2 (5 bases). The CDR3 is made up of 14 amino acids. The germline gives CDR1 SGHDT, CDR2 YYEEEE. V was cut by 4 bases and J by 3 bases, with 14 bases left in between.

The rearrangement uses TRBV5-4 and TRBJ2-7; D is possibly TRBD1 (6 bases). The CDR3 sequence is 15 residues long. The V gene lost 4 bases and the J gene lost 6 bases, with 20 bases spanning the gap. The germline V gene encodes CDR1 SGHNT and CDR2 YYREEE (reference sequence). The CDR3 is CASSQKDRIAREQYF. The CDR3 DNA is TGTGCCAGCAGCCAGAAAGACAGGATAGCTCGCGAGCAGTACTTC.

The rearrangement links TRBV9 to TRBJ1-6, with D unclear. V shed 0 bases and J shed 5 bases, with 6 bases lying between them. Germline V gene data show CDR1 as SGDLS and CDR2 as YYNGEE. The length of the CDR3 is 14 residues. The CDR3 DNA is TGTGCCAGCAGCGTAGGGGAGGATAATTCACCCCTCCACTTT. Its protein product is CASSVGEDNSPLHF.

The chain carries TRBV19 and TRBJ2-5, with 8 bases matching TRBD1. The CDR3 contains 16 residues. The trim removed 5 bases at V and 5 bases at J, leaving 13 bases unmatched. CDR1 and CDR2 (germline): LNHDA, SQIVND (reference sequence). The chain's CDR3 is CASSDRGSPIDETQYF. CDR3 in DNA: TGTGCCAGTAGTGACAGGGGATCCCCGATTGATGAGACCCAGTACTTC.

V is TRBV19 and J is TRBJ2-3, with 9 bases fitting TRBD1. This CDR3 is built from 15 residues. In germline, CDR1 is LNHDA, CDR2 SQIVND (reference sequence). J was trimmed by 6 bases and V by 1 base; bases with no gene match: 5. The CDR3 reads CASSIGPGTGDTQYF. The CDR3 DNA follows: TGTGCCAGTAGTATAGGTCCCGGGACAGGGGATACGCAGTATTTT.

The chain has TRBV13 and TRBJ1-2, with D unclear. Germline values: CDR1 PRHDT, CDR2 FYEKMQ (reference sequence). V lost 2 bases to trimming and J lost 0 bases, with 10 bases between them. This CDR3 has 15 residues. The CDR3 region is CASSLFIASNYGYTF. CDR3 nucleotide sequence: TGTGCCAGCAGCTTATTCATCGCGTCTAACTATGGCTACACCTTC.

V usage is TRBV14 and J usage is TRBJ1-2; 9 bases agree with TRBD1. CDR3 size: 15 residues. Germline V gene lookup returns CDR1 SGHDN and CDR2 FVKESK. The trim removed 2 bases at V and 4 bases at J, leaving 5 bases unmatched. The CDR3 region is CASSQTDRGAYGYTF. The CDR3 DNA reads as TGTGCCAGCAGCCAAACGGACAGGGGTGCCTATGGCTACACCTTC.

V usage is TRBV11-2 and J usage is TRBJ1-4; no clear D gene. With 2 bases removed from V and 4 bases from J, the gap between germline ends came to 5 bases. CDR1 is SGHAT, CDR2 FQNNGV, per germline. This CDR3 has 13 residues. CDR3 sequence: CASSLTINEKLFF. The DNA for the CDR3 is TGTGCCAGCAGCTTAACTATTAATGAAAAACTGTTTTTT.

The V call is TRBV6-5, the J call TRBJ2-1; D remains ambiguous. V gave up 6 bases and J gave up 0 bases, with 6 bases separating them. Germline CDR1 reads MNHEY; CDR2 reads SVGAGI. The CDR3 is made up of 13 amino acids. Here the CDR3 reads CASRASSYNEQFF. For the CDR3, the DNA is TGTGCCAGCAGGGCATCCTCCTACAATGAGCAGTTCTTC.

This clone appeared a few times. The CDR3 here is CASSLHDNGYTF. DNA for the CDR3: TGTGCCAGCAGCCTCCACGACAACGGCTACACCTTC. The chain combines TRBV16 with TRBJ1-2; no reliable D call. V lost 4 bases and J lost 8, with 11 bases in between. Germline V gene data show CDR1 as KGHSY and CDR2 as FQNENV. This CDR3 spans 12 amino acids.

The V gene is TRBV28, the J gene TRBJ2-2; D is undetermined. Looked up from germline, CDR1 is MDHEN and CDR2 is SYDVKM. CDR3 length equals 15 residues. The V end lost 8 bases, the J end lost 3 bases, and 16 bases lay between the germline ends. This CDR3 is CASRVPQAHTGELFF. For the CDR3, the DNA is TGTGCCAGCCGCGTACCTCAAGCGCACACCGGGGAGCTGTTTTTT.